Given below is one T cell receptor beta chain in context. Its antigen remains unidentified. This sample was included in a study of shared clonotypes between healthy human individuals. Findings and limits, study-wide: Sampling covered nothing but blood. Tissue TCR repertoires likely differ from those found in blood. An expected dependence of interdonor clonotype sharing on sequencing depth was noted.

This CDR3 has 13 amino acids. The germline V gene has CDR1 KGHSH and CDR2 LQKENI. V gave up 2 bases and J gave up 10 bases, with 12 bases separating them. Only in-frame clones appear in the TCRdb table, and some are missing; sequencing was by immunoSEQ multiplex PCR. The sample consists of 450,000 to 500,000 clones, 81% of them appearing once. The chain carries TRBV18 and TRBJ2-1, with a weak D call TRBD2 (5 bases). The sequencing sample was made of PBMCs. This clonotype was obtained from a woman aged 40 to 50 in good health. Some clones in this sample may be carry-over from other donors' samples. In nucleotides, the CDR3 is TGTGCCAGCTCACCAAACGGCGGGCTAGAGCAGTTCTTC. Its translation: CASSPNGGLEQFF.